These T cell receptor beta chains were read from a single sample in a study of OX40 agonist ivuxolimab in advanced cancers. Libraries were prepared by immunoSEQ multiplex PCR; TCRdb keeps only in-frame clonotypes and omits some of them. The repertoire consists of about 77,000 clones, with 87% occurring once and the leading ten covering around 0.56%. The specimen was CD4+ or CD8+ T cells sorted from blood, collected in a trial of the OX40 agonist ivuxolimab. The source of these receptors is an adult with an advanced solid tumor such as melanoma, head and neck, liver or kidney cancer. CDR3s include the opening cysteine and the closing phenylalanine or tryptophan. Each record gives: V gene, J gene, D gene, CDR3 length, clone size, CDR3 DNA, CDR3 protein. A D gene is named only where the DNA matches it firmly. Expanded clones get a size class; other rows say once, few or many, or leave the size out.

>TRBV30|TRBJ1-1|NA|14|NA
TGTGCCTGGAGCCCTGGACCTACGAACACTGAAGCTTTCTTT
CAWSPGPTNTEAFF
>TRBV7-2|TRBJ2-1|TRBD1|16|NA
TGTGCCAGCAGCATACGGGACAGGGGCTCCTACAATGAGCAGTTCTTC
CASSIRDRGSYNEQFF
>TRBV19|TRBJ2-4|TRBD2|15|NA
TGTGCCAGTAGTACCCGACGGACTAGCGTAAACATTCAGTACTTC
CASSTRRTSVNIQYF
>TRBV6-5|TRBJ2-7|TRBD1|13|NA
TGTGCCAGCAGTGACAGGGTTCACCACGAGCAGTACTTC
CASSDRVHHEQYF
>TRBV5-5|TRBJ1-5|NA|14|NA
TGTGCCAGCAGCTTGACAGGGCCCGATCAGCCCCAGCATTTT
CASSLTGPDQPQHF
>TRBV10-3|TRBJ2-7|NA|13|NA
TGTGCCATCAGTGAAAAAGGGGCCTACGAGCAGTACTTC
CAISEKGAYEQYF
>TRBV25-1|TRBJ2-1|NA|17|once
TGTGCCAGCAGTGAGGGGCGGCTCCGGAGCTCCTACAATGAGCAGTTCTTC
CASSEGRLRSSYNEQFF
>TRBV27|TRBJ1-2|NA|15|NA
TGTGCCAGCAGTCCGACCAAACAGGGATCGGATGGCTACACCTTC
CASSPTKQGSDGYTF
>TRBV19|TRBJ1-1|NA|18|NA
TGTGCCAGTAGTATCGGGGCGGGGACACCATCCCATCAAACTGAAGCTTTCTTT
CASSIGAGTPSHQTEAFF
>TRBV27|TRBJ2-2|NA|15|NA
TGTGCCAGCAGCGGGGACGGGCTTAACACCGGGGAGCTGTTTTTT
CASSGDGLNTGELFF
>TRBV6-5|TRBJ2-1|TRBD2|15|NA
TGTGCCAGCAGTTACTCCAGCGGGAGGGGCAATGAGCAGTTCTTC
CASSYSSGRGNEQFF
>TRBV5-1|TRBJ1-2|NA|14|few
TGCGCCAGCAGGGCAGGGACAATGGACTATGGCTACACCTTC
CASRAGTMDYGYTF
>TRBV19|TRBJ1-6|NA|14|NA
TGTGCCAGTAGCCCCAGGGGCAGAAATTCACCCCTCCACTTT
CASSPRGRNSPLHF